This record covers a single T cell receptor beta chain. The data were taken from a study of blood T cell repertoires in COVID-19. Study at large: Spain, Italy and the United States supplied samples that represented acute and convalescent COVID-19.

In the original processing: From reference gene primer amplification, estimates of nucleated cell counts were derived. Some clones are missing from TCRdb's copy, which holds only in-frame ones; the method was immunoSEQ multiplex PCR. V, J and clone size were drawn from that table, and D and trimming were deduced from the DNA. The top ten clones hold roughly 2.5% of a sample with 70,000 to 100,000 clones, around 90% of them seen once. V dropped 0 bases and J dropped 3 bases, with 8 bases sitting between them. The germline CDR1 and CDR2 sequences are KGHSH and LQKENI. CDR3 length: 15 amino acids. One Seattle source followed patients from active infection through their disease course.

The sequence was collected from a man aged 50-60 years with COVID-19, enrolled during active disease. This sequence joins TRBV18 and TRBJ1-4; D may be TRBD1 (6 bases). The source material was peripheral blood. This chain's CDR3 is CASSPPDSPNEKLFF. The CDR3 DNA follows: TGTGCCAGCTCACCACCGGACAGTCCTAATGAAAAACTGTTTTTT.